These 17 T cell receptor beta chains share one sample of origin, sequenced in a study of T-cell reconstitution after alpha-beta-depleted transplantation in children. The authors prepared the TCRbeta library with unique molecular identifiers. TCRdb reprocessed the PCR reads with MiXCR, giving one entry per CDR3 protein. The sample carries about 420,000 distinct CDR3 sequences, about 17% recorded once. Specimen: PBMCs, mostly from graft donor cells, collected 360 days after TCRalphabeta/CD19-depleted stem cell transplant. The origin of the receptors is a boy younger than two who had a stem cell transplant for Wiskott-Aldrich syndrome, so the T cells may come from the graft donor.

This chain connects TRBV7-9 to TRBJ2-2; TRBD2 might be the D (6 bases). CDR1 and CDR2 from the germline V gene are SEHNR and FQNEAQ (reference sequence). Trimming left V 5 bases short and J 0 bases short, with 13 bases between. The CDR3 sequence is 16 residues long. The CDR3 sequence is CASSRGLSPNTGELFF. As DNA, the CDR3 is TGTGCCAGCAGCAGGGGACTCTCACCGAACACCGGGGAGCTGTTTTTT.

The table lists this clonotype with a few counts. The CDR3, as DNA: TGTGCCTGGAGTGGACTATACACCGGGGAGCTGTTTTTT. This gives the protein CAWSGLYTGELFF. The V gene is TRBV30, the J gene TRBJ2-2; D is possibly TRBD2 (5 bases). This CDR3 is built from 13 residues. CDR1 and CDR2 from the germline V gene are GTSNPN and SVGIG (reference sequence). Trimming left V 1 base short and J 3 bases short, with 6 bases between.

The chain has TRBV19 and TRBJ2-7; the D is unclear. CDR1 and CDR2 (germline): LNHDA, SQIVND (reference sequence). The CDR3 runs 14 residues. The ends were cut back, 5 bases at V and 3 bases at J, with 14 bases in the middle. CDR3 in DNA: TGTGCCAGTAGTCCTACCCTGGGTCTCTACGAGCAGTACTTC. It translates to CASSPTLGLYEQYF.

The chain is built from TRBV6-2 or TRBV6-3 and TRBJ2-7, with 11 bases identical to TRBD2. V gave up 2 bases and J gave up 2 bases; unmatched junction bases: 5. The CDR3 consists of 16 residues. CDR1 is MNHEY, CDR2 SVGEGT, per germline. CDR3 bases: TGTGCCAGCAGTTACAATCTAGCGGGAGGACCCTACGAGCAGTACTTC. It specifies CASSYNLAGGPYEQYF.

The V gene is TRBV12-3 or TRBV12-4, the J gene TRBJ2-5; TRBD1 aligns across 7 bases. The CDR3 contains 14 residues. Losses at the gene ends were 5 bases for V and 5 bases for J; bases not matched to a gene: 8. The CDR3 DNA sequence: TGTGCCAGCAGTATAGGGGGCTTTGGGGAGACCCAGTACTTC. Amino acids: CASSIGGFGETQYF.

This clonotype was seen repeatedly, ten times or more. The chain recombines TRBV20-1 with TRBJ2-1; possibly TRBD2 for D (6 bases). Germline V gene lookup returns CDR1 DFQATT and CDR2 SNEGSKA (reference sequence). Trimming cost V 4 bases and J 9 bases, with 19 bases left between them. The CDR3 loop spans 14 amino acids. The CDR3 here is CSAKRPPVGGEQFF. Here the CDR3 DNA reads TGCAGTGCTAAACGGCCACCCGTGGGGGGTGAGCAGTTCTTC.

In its sample, this clonotype was seen a few times. This chain connects TRBV3-1 to TRBJ2-2; D gene unclear. Germline values: CDR1 LGHDT, CDR2 YNNKEL (reference sequence). The CDR3 runs to 12 residues. Trimming left V 3 bases short and J 9 bases short, with 8 bases between. The CDR3 region has the DNA TGTGCCAGCAGCCAGGCCCAACGGGAGCTGTTTTTT. It translates to CASSQAQRELFF. Supplemented by reference TRBV3-1 and TRBJ2-2, the full variable domain reads DTAVSQTPKYLVTQMGNDKSIKCEQNLGHDTMYWYKQDSKKFLKIMFSYNNKELIINETVPNRFSPKSPDKAHLNLHINSLELGDSAVYFCASSQAQRELFFGEGSRLTVL.

The CDR3 DNA follows: TGTGCCTGGAGTGGGGGGGGACCCTACGAGCAGTACTTC. This encodes CAWSGGGPYEQYF. The gene calls are TRBV30 and TRBJ2-7; 7 nucleotides match TRBD2. The germline V gene encodes CDR1 GTSNPN and CDR2 SVGIG (reference sequence). Trimming at V came to 1 base and at J to 2 bases, leaving 2 bases not matched to a gene. The CDR3 loop spans 13 amino acids.

DNA of the CDR3: TGTGCCAGCATCCGGGCCCCCACACGACGCACAGATACGCAGTATTTT. Translating gives CASIRAPTRRTDTQYF. This chain uses TRBV28 with TRBJ2-3; D not certain. The CDR3 has 16 amino acids. Trimming took 7 bases from V and 1 from J, leaving 18 bases between them. Germline V CDR1 and CDR2: MDHEN, SYDVKM.

V and J are TRBV29-1 and TRBJ2-2, with D perhaps matching TRBD2 (5 bases). The germline CDR1 and CDR2 sequences are SQVTM and ANQGSEA. Trimming took off 7 bases at V and 4 bases at J, with 13 bases between the two ends. There are 13 residues in the CDR3. CDR3 region: CSACRGGTGELFF. The CDR3 DNA is TGCAGCGCGTGCCGTGGAGGCACCGGGGAGCTGTTTTTT.

The CDR3 DNA is TGTGCCAGCAGCAACAGGCCCCACCAAAAAGAGACCCAGTACTTC. Amino acid sequence: CASSNRPHQKETQYF. This sequence joins TRBV21-1 and TRBJ2-5; the table's D call, TRBD1, was not checked against the DNA. TRBV21-1 is a pseudogene segment. The CDR3 consists of 15 residues.

This clonotype was recorded a few times. J is TRBJ2-3 and V is TRBV24-1, with TRBD2 matching 10 bases. J lost 4 bases, V lost 3 bases, and 12 bases had no gene match. This CDR3 has 18 residues. Germline V gene sequence: CDR1 KGHDR, CDR2 SFDVKD. CDR3 region: CATSDHSSGRMSADTQYF. CDR3 nucleotides: TGTGCCACCAGTGATCACTCTAGCGGGAGAATGAGTGCAGATACGCAGTATTTT.

This clonotype was picked up a small number of times. The chain carries TRBV20-1 and TRBJ1-4; D call uncertain. In germline, CDR1 is DFQATT, CDR2 SNEGSKA (reference sequence). The CDR3 consists of 14 residues. The V end was cut by 3 bases, the J end by 7 bases, with 15 bases between. CDR3 DNA: TGCAGTGCTAGGTTGGGAGGAGCAGGTGAAAAACTGTTTTTT. It encodes CSARLGGAGEKLFF.

The V and J genes are TRBV5-1 and TRBJ1-1; D gene unclear. The V and J ends lost 1 base and 0 bases respectively, with 10 bases between them. Germline CDR1 and CDR2: SGHRS and YFSETQ. The CDR3 consists of 15 residues. The CDR3 sequence is CASSLSEVLNTEAFF. The CDR3 DNA reads TGCGCCAGCAGCTTGTCTGAGGTCCTGAACACTGAAGCTTTCTTT.

The sample holds a few counts of this clonotype. The chain carries TRBV4-1 and TRBJ2-1; D may correspond to TRBD1 or TRBD2 (5 bases each). The CDR3 runs 16 residues. Germline V gene data show CDR1 as MGHRA and CDR2 as YSYEKL. Trimming took off 1 base at V and 6 bases at J, with 16 bases between the two ends. The CDR3 bases are TGCGCCAGCAGCCAAGTTCAGGGACGGGGATCCAATGAGCAGTTCTTC. It encodes CASSQVQGRGSNEQFF.

This clonotype has only a few counts. The V call is TRBV3-1, the J call TRBJ2-1; a weak D match, TRBD1 (5 bases). V lost 4 bases to trimming and J lost 9 bases, with 16 bases between them. In germline, CDR1 is LGHDT, CDR2 YNNKEL (reference sequence). CDR3 length: 14 amino acids. CDR3 protein: CASSLPAGSSEQFF. The CDR3 region has the DNA TGTGCCAGCAGCCTTCCCGCAGGGTCCAGTGAGCAGTTCTTC.

The rearrangement links TRBV20-1 to TRBJ2-2, with 10 bases fitting TRBD1. Germline-derived CDR1 and CDR2 are DFQATT and SNEGSKA (reference sequence). V shed 5 bases, J shed 3 bases, and the junction held 6 bases outside the gene matches. CDR3 size: 15 residues. In nucleotides, the CDR3 is TGCAGTGCTCCCGACAGGGGGCTTGACACCGGGGAGCTGTTTTTT. The encoded protein is CSAPDRGLDTGELFF.